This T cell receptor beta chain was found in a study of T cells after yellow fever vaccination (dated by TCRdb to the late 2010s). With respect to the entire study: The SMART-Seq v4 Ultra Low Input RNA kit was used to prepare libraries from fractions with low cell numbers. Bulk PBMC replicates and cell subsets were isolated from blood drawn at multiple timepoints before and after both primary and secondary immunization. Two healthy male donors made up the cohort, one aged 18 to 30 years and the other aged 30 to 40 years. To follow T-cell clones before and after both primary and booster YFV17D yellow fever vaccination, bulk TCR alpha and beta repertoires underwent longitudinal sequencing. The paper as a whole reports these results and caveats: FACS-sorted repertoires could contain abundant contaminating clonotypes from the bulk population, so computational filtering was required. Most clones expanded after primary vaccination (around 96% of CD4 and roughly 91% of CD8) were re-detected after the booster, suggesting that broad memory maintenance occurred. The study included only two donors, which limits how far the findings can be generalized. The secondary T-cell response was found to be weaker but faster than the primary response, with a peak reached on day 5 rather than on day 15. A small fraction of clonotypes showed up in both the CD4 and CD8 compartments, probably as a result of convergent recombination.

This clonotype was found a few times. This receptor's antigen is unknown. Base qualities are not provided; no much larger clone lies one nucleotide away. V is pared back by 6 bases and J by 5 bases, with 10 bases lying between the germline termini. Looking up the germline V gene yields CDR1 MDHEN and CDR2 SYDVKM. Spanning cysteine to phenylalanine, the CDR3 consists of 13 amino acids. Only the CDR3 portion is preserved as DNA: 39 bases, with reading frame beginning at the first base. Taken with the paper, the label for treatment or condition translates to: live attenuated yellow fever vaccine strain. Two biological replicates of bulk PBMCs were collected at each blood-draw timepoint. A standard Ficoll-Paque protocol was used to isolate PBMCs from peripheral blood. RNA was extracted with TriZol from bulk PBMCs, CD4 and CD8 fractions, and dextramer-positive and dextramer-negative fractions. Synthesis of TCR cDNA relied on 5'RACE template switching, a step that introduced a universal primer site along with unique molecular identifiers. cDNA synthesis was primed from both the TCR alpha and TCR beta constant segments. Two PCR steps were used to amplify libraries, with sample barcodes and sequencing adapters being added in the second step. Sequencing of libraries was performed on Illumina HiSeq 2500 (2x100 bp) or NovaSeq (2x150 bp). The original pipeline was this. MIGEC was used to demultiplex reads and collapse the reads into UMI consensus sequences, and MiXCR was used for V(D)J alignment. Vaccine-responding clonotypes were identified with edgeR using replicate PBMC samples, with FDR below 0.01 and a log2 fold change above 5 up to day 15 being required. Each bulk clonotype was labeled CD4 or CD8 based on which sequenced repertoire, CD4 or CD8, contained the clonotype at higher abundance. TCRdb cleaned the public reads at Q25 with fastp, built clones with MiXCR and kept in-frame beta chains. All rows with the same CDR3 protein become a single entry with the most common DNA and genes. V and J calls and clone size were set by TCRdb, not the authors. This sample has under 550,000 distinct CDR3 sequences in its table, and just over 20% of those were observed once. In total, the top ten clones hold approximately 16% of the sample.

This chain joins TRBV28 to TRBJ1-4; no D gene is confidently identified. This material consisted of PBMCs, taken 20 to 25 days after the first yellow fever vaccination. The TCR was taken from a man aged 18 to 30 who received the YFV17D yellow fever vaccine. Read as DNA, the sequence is TGTGCCAGCAGGAACGGGGTGAATGAAAAACTGTTTTTT. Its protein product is CASRNGVNEKLFF.